These T cell receptor beta chains were read from a single sample in a study of post-analysis software for immune sequencing data. One entry per CDR3 protein, called by TCRdb with MiXCR from the PCR reads. Found here are 550,000 to 700,000 distinct CDR3 sequences, about 40% of them singletons; the top ten hold under 2%. The sequencing sample was made of blood. The receptors were gathered from a girl aged 5-17 years with multiple sclerosis. Both conserved end residues are part of each CDR3. Fields, in order: V gene, D gene, CDR3 length, CDR3 protein. A D gene is named only where the DNA matches it firmly.

>TRBV20-1|TRBD1|13
CSARGQESYEQYF
>TRBV7-2|-|12
CASSARESPLHF
>TRBV7-2|TRBD2|16
CASSSELAGGKDTQYF
>TRBV12-3/TRBV12-4|-|15
CASSFRQASNQPQHF
>TRBV4-2|-|16
CASSQEAGRSNYGYTF
>TRBV12-3/TRBV12-4|TRBD1|14
CASRTGTGVETQYF
>TRBV4-1|TRBD2|18
CASSQGGSGGRHYNEQFF
>TRBV10-3|TRBD1|15
CAISDPGTGDTEAFF
>TRBV5-5|-|13
CASSFMGPNEQFF
>TRBV12-3/TRBV12-4|-|13
CASSPRRDTEAFF
>TRBV27|-|16
CASSAGPGATPYEQYF
>TRBV12-3/TRBV12-4|TRBD2|19
CASSFRGTSGSFLLRAQYF
>TRBV13|-|22
CASSLSPTLNSNLRYSSYEQYF
>TRBV29-1|-|14
CSARVAGNNSPLHF
>TRBV29-1|-|12
CSVEDLGDTQYF
>TRBV5-1|TRBD2|15
CASSLVPAGDNEQFF
>TRBV20-1|TRBD2|16
CSAREKSGSSYNEQFF
>TRBV4-1|TRBD2|15
CASSHPGLPLGEQYF
>TRBV20-1|TRBD1|16
CSARDWTGFSKNIQYF
>TRBV20-1|-|11
CSAMLGETQYF
>TRBV27|-|14
CASSYRRGMETQYF
>TRBV7-2|-|12
CASSSRARGYTF
>TRBV2|-|11
CASLRATEAFF
>TRBV20-1|-|12
CSASVGQETQYF
>TRBV2|-|14
CASSELGVPVEQYF
>TRBV7-9|TRBD1|16
CASSFVGGQGASPLHF
>TRBV5-5|TRBD1|16
CASSLVGDRGSDTQYF
>TRBV6-5|TRBD2|19
CASSYSMSLAGGNYNEQFF
>TRBV20-1|TRBD2|18
CSAQDFSGGAAGLDTQYF
>TRBV23-1|TRBD1|18
CASSQSRAAGTGTDTQYF
>TRBV20-1|TRBD1|16
CSARGGGGGGNQPQHF
>TRBV20-1|-|15
CSARDGRGGNTEAFF
>TRBV25-1|-|15
CASSPEARGAYEQYF
>TRBV5-1|TRBD1|14
CASRVGTGSYEQYF
>TRBV5-1|-|14
CASSLMGFWNEQFF
>TRBV12-3/TRBV12-4|-|15
CASSLVGGRHQPQHF
>TRBV7-9|TRBD1|15
CASSRRQGSNYGYTF